What follows are 10 T cell receptor beta chains derived from one specimen sequenced in a study of OX40 agonist ivuxolimab in advanced cancers. Repertoires were generated with immunoSEQ multiplex PCR, while TCRdb's copy carries only in-frame clones and drops some. The sample contains approximately 72,000 clones, roughly 88% of which appear only once. Sequences were derived from CD4+ or CD8+ T cells sorted from blood, sampled in a trial of the OX40 agonist ivuxolimab. The receptors were gathered from an adult with an advanced solid tumor such as melanoma, head and neck, liver or kidney cancer.

This chain joins TRBV5-4 and TRBJ1-5; D call uncertain. The CDR3 has 14 residues. Germline CDR1 and CDR2: SGHNT and YYREEE (reference sequence). Trimming left V 0 bases short and J 6 bases short, with 10 bases between. CDR3 DNA: TGTGCCAGCAGCTTGGCCGGGCAAGGTCAGCCCCAGCATTTT. It codes for CASSLAGQGQPQHF.

The chain joins TRBV5-6 to TRBJ1-2, with D perhaps TRBD1 (5 bases). CDR1 and CDR2 (germline): SGHDT, YYEEEE. The CDR3 is made up of 13 amino acids. Trimming cost V 5 bases and J 1 base, with 9 bases left between them. CDR3 in DNA: TGTGCCAGCAGTCTGACAGATAACTATGGCTACACCTTC. It specifies CASSLTDNYGYTF.

The gene calls are TRBV5-1 and TRBJ2-1; possibly TRBD2 for D (6 bases). CDR3 size: 16 residues. Per germline, CDR1 SGHRS and CDR2 YFSETQ. With 1 base removed from V and 2 bases from J, the gap between germline ends came to 13 bases. CDR3 in amino acids: CASSLTPGLTYNEQFF. DNA of the CDR3: TGCGCCAGCAGCTTGACACCGGGACTTACCTACAATGAGCAGTTCTTC. Full variable domain (rest looked up from reference TRBV5-1 and TRBJ2-1): KAGVTQTPRYLIKTRGQQVTLSCSPISGHRSVSWYQQTPGQGLQFLFEYFSETQRNKGNFPGRFSGRQFSNSRSEMNVSTLELGDSALYLCASSLTPGLTYNEQFFGPGTRLTVL.

The chain has TRBV7-9 and TRBJ2-3, with TRBD2 matching over 15 bases. The CDR3 runs to 18 residues. With V trimmed by 5 bases and J by 4 bases, 10 bases remained unmatched. Germline assignment: CDR1 SEHNR and CDR2 FQNEAQ (reference sequence). The chain's CDR3 is CASSGLLGLAGGSDTQYF. In nucleotides, the CDR3 is TGTGCCAGCAGCGGCCTGCTGGGACTAGCGGGGGGTTCAGATACGCAGTATTTT.

The CDR3 loop is CASSLQERNNEQFF. In DNA form, the CDR3 reads TGCGCCAGCAGCCTACAGGAAAGAAACAATGAGCAGTTCTTC. V and J are TRBV4-1 and TRBJ2-1, with a tentative D call TRBD1 (5 bases). V was trimmed by 4 bases and J by 5 bases, leaving 12 bases between them. CDR3 length: 14 amino acids. CDR1 and CDR2 (germline): MGHRA, YSYEKL.

As DNA, the CDR3 is TGTGCCAGCTCGCGAGAGGCGTGGACGAACACCGGGGAGCTGTTTTTT. It translates to CASSREAWTNTGELFF. The rearrangement links TRBV18 to TRBJ2-2, with D unresolved. Germline V lookup: CDR1 KGHSH, CDR2 LQKENI. Trimming left V 6 bases short and J 0 bases short, with 14 bases between. There are 16 residues in the CDR3.

This clone has only a few counts. CDR3 nucleotide sequence: TGTGCCAGCAGCTACCGGGATCAGCCCCAGCATTTT. Translated: CASSYRDQPQHF. The gene calls are TRBV5-6 and TRBJ1-5; no definite D call. CDR1 is SGHDT and CDR2 is YYEEEE in the germline V gene. V was trimmed by 3 bases and J by 5 bases, leaving 6 bases between them. The CDR3 runs to 12 residues.

The genes are TRBV6-5 and TRBJ2-7, with D unresolved. Germline assignment: CDR1 MNHEY and CDR2 SVGAGI. V shed 6 bases and J shed 1 base, with 4 bases lying between them. The CDR3 loop spans 11 amino acids. The CDR3 sequence: CASRSSYEQYF. The CDR3 nucleotides read TGTGCCAGCAGGAGTTCCTACGAGCAGTACTTC.

This chain joins TRBV4-3 and TRBJ2-3; 11 bases fit TRBD2. With 2 bases clipped from V and 0 bases from J, the junction kept 16 bases outside the gene matches. The CDR3 contains 21 residues. Per germline, CDR1 LGHNA and CDR2 YSLEER. CDR3 amino acids: CASSQHISGRAHVYSTDTQYF. The CDR3 DNA reads as TGCGCCAGCAGCCAACATATTAGCGGGAGGGCGCACGTCTATAGCACAGATACGCAGTATTTT.

The rearrangement joins TRBV11-2 to TRBJ2-5; weak D call: TRBD1 (5 bases). The length of the CDR3 is 13 residues. CDR1 and CDR2 from the germline V gene are SGHAT and FQNNGV. Trimming pared 1 base from V and 5 bases from J, leaving 8 bases between. Written as DNA, the CDR3 is TGTGCCAGCAGCTTAGCCAGGGCCGAGACCCAGTACTTC. This translates into CASSLARAETQYF.